This T cell receptor beta chain was profiled in a study of T-cell memory formation after mild COVID-19. Details on this clonotype: Its antigen is unidentified.

Broader study findings: For second-wave clones that peaked at day 37, SARS-CoV-2 specificity went unverified. Prior to infection, memory already included some responding clones, suggesting cross-reactive memory joined.

TCRdb used MiXCR to reprocess the 5' RACE reads, holding one entry per CDR3 protein. The profile shows 550,000 to 700,000 distinct CDR3 sequences, roughly 17% of them singletons. V lost 2 bases and J lost 8, with 7 bases in between. The length of the CDR3 is 13 residues. Germline CDR1 SGHTA, CDR2 FQGNSA. The specimen was PBMCs or a T cell subset sorted from them (not recorded which). The sequence was collected from an adult woman who had mild COVID-19 (a few samples of this study predate the infection). Cell type and time point are not known. The chain joins TRBV7-2 to TRBJ1-6; D ambiguous. Here the CDR3 reads CASSLKWDSPLHF. The CDR3 DNA follows: TGTGCCAGCAGCTTAAAGTGGGATTCACCCCTCCACTTT.